Listed below are T cell receptor beta chains from one sample, sequenced in a study of cytomegalovirus exposure and HLA in healthy donors. Some clones are missing from TCRdb's copy, which holds only in-frame ones; the method was immunoSEQ multiplex PCR. The repertoire holds 75,000 to 100,000 clones, with about 96% as singletons. Sequenced sample: PBMCs. Source of these receptors: a man younger than 30 in good health and CMV-seronegative. Both conserved end residues are part of each CDR3. The order of the fields is clone size, D gene, V gene, J gene, CDR3 protein, CDR3 DNA. D genes are given only for firm matches. Rows give clone size only sometimes, using once, few, many, or a class for an expanded clone.

-	-	TRBV9	TRBJ2-3	CASSVYGGVTDTQYF	TGTGCCAGCAGCGTATACGGCGGCGTCACAGATACGCAGTATTTT
-	-	TRBV15	TRBJ2-6	CATSRESGANVLTF	TGTGCCACCAGCAGGGAGTCTGGGGCCAACGTCCTGACTTTC
-	TRBD1	TRBV28	TRBJ1-2	CASSYGTAEFYGYTF	TGTGCCAGCAGTTACGGGACAGCTGAATTCTATGGCTACACCTTC
-	TRBD2	TRBV6-5	TRBJ2-3	CASSYSPSGSDTQYF	TGTGCCAGCAGTTACTCGCCTAGCGGTTCAGATACGCAGTATTTT
-	-	TRBV19	TRBJ2-7	CASTPRLVQVRQVSYEQYF	TGTGCCAGTACCCCTCGATTGGTGCAGGTTCGTCAAGTATCCTACGAGCAGTACTTC
once	-	TRBV4-3	TRBJ1-4	CASSQDRVGGFEKLFF	TGCGCCAGCAGCCAAGATCGGGTCGGAGGTTTTGAAAAACTGTTTTTT
-	-	TRBV28	TRBJ1-1	CASSLVLQYTEAFF	TGTGCCAGCAGTTTAGTCTTACAGTACACTGAAGCTTTCTTT
-	-	TRBV2	TRBJ1-1	CASSEALRGTEAFF	TGTGCCAGCAGTGAAGCGCTAAGGGGCACTGAAGCTTTCTTT
once	TRBD2	TRBV19	TRBJ2-7	CASRPRRERIDEQYF	TGTGCCAGTAGACCACGGCGGGAGAGGATCGACGAGCAGTACTTC
-	-	TRBV2	TRBJ2-7	CASSENGQRNYEQYF	TGTGCCAGCAGTGAAAATGGACAGAGGAACTACGAGCAGTACTTC
-	-	TRBV14	TRBJ2-1	CASSQVGLRNEQFF	TGTGCCAGCAGCCAAGTCGGTCTCCGGAATGAGCAGTTCTTC
-	TRBD1	TRBV4-1	TRBJ1-4	CASSPGGSFEKLFF	TGCGCCAGCAGCCCAGGGGGCTCGTTTGAAAAACTGTTTTTT
-	-	TRBV14	TRBJ2-2	CASSQRDWNTGELFF	TGTGCCAGCAGCCAAAGGGACTGGAACACCGGGGAGCTGTTTTTT
-	-	TRBV7-2	TRBJ2-4	CASTLHGTRTKNIQYF	TGTGCCAGCACCCTACACGGGACACGGACCAAAAACATTCAGTACTTC
-	TRBD1	TRBV6-5	TRBJ2-7	CASSLGQGAYEQYF	TGTGCCAGCAGCTTGGGACAGGGGGCTTACGAGCAGTACTTC
-	TRBD1	TRBV29-1	TRBJ2-7	CSVGTGGYEQYF	TGCAGCGTTGGGACAGGGGGCTACGAGCAGTACTTC
-	-	TRBV12-5	TRBJ2-1	CASGLPPGDEQFF	TGTGCTAGTGGTTTGCCCCCGGGTGATGAGCAGTTCTTC
-	-	TRBV13	TRBJ1-3	CASSLGGLSRNTIYF	TGTGCCAGCAGCTTGGGGGGGCTCTCGAGAAACACCATATATTTT
-	TRBD1	TRBV5-1	TRBJ1-2	CASSLDRDRVFNYGYTF	TGCGCCAGCAGCTTAGACCGGGACAGGGTTTTCAACTATGGCTACACCTTC
-	TRBD1	TRBV7-9	TRBJ2-7	CASSPRTGGPSYEQYF	TGTGCCAGCAGCCCACGGACAGGGGGACCCTCCTACGAGCAGTACTTC
-	TRBD1	TRBV7-3	TRBJ2-5	CASSYLGQGQETQYF	TGTGCCAGCAGCTATCTCGGACAGGGGCAAGAGACCCAGTACTTC
-	TRBD1	TRBV5-4	TRBJ1-4	CASSGGTGFEKLFF	TGTGCCAGCAGCGGTGGGACAGGGTTCGAAAAACTGTTTTTT
-	TRBD1	TRBV28	TRBJ1-2	CASRTGGQGANGGYTF	TGTGCCAGCAGGACGGGGGGACAGGGGGCGAACGGTGGCTACACCTTC
once	TRBD1	TRBV6-5	TRBJ2-7	CASSPTGDSYEQYF	TGTGCCAGCAGCCCCACAGGGGACTCCTACGAGCAGTACTTC
-	TRBD1	TRBV13	TRBJ1-2	CASSLGQGARQGYTF	TGTGCCAGCAGCTTAGGCCAGGGGGCGCGTCAGGGCTACACCTTC
-	TRBD2	TRBV19	TRBJ2-7	CASSASLGLAGIYEQYF	TGTGCCAGTAGTGCGAGCCTAGGACTAGCGGGAATCTACGAGCAGTACTTC
once	-	TRBV5-4	TRBJ2-5	CASSLGQVQETQYF	TGTGCCAGCAGCTTGGGACAGGTCCAAGAGACCCAGTACTTC
-	-	TRBV29-1	TRBJ2-7	CSVGTPEGSYEQYF	TGCAGCGTGGGGACCCCGGAGGGTAGCTACGAGCAGTACTTC
-	-	TRBV7-2	TRBJ2-2	CASSLSRGPTGELFF	TGTGCCAGCAGCTTAAGCAGGGGTCCCACCGGGGAGCTGTTTTTT
-	TRBD1	TRBV19	TRBJ1-3	CATKRDRRDSGNTIYF	TGTGCCACCAAGAGGGACAGACGAGACTCTGGAAACACCATATATTTT
-	-	TRBV5-1	TRBJ2-3	CASSLGITGISTDTQYF	TGCGCCAGCAGCTTGGGGATCACAGGGATTAGCACAGATACGCAGTATTTT
-	-	TRBV9	TRBJ2-7	CASSPGQHYEQYF	TGTGCCAGCAGCCCTGGACAGCACTACGAGCAGTACTTC